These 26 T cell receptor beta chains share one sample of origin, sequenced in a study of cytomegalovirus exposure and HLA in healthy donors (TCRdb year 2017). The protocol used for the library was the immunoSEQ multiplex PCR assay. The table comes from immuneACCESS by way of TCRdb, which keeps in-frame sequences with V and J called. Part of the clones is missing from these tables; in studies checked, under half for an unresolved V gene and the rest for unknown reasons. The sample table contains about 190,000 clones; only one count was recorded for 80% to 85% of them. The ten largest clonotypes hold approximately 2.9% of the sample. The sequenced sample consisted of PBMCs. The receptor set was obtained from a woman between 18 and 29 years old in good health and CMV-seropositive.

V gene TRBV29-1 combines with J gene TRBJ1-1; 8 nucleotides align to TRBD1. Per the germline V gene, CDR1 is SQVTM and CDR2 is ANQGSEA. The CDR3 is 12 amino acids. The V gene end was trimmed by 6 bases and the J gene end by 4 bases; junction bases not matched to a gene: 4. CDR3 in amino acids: CSVDRGPTEAFF. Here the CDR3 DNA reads TGCAGCGTAGACAGGGGTCCCACTGAAGCTTTCTTT.

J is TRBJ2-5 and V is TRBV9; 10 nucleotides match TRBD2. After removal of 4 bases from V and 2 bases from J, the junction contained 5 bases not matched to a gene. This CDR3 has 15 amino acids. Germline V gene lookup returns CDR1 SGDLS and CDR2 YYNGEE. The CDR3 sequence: CASSPRLAGQETQYF. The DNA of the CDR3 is TGTGCCAGCAGCCCCCGACTAGCGGGTCAAGAGACCCAGTACTTC.

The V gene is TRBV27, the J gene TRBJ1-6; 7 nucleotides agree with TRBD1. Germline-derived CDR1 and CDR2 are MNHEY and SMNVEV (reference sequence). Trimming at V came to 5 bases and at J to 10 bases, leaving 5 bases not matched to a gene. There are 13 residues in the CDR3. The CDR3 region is CASSPDRASPLHF. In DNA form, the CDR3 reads TGTGCCAGCAGTCCCGACAGGGCGTCACCCCTCCACTTT.

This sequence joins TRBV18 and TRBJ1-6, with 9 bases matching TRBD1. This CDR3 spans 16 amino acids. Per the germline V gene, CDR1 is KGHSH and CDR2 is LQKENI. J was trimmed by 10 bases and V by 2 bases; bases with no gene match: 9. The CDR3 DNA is TGTGCCAGCTCACCATTCTCCATGGACAGGGGATCACCCCTCCACTTT. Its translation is CASSPFSMDRGSPLHF.

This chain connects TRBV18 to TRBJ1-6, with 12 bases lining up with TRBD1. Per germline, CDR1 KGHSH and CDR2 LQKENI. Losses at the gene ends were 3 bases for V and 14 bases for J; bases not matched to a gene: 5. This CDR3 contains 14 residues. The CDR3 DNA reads TGTGCCAGCTCACCGGGACAGGGGGCTGTGGCCCTCCACTTT. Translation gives CASSPGQGAVALHF.

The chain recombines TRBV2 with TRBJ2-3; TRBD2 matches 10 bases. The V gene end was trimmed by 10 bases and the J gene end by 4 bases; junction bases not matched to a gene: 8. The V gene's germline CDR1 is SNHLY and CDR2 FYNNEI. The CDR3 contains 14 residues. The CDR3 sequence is CAIERGGNPDTQYF. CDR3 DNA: TGTGCCATCGAGCGGGGGGGCAACCCAGATACGCAGTATTTT.

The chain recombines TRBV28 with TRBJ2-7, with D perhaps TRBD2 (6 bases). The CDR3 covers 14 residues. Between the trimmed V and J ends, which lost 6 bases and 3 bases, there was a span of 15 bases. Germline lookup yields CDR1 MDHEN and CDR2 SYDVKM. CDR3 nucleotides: TGTGCCAGCAGAAACGGGGGTGGGCTCTACGAGCAGTACTTC. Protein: CASRNGGGLYEQYF.

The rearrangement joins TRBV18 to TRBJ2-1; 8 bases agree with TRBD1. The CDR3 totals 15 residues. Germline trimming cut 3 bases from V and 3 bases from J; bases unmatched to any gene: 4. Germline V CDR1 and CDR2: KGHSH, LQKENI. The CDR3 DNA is TGTGCCAGCTCACCCCGGACAGGGTACTACAATGAGCAGTTCTTC. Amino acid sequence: CASSPRTGYYNEQFF.

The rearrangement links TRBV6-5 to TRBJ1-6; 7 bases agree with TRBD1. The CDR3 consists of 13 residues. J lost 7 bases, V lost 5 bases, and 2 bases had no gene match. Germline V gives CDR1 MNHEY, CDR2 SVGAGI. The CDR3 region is CASSQDRNSPLHF. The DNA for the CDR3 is TGTGCCAGCAGTCAGGACAGGAATTCACCCCTCCACTTT.

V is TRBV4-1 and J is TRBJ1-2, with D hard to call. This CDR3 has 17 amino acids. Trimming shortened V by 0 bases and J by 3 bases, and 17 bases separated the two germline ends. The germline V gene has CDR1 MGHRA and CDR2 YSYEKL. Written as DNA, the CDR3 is TGCGCCAGCAGCCAAGAGGGGAGCAGCGGCGGGGACTATGGCTACACCTTC. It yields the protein CASSQEGSSGGDYGYTF.

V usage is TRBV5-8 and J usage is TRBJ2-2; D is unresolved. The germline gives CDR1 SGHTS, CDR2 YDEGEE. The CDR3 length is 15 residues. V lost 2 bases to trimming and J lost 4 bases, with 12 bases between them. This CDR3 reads CASSFKAGITGELFF. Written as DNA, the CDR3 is TGTGCCAGCAGCTTCAAGGCAGGAATCACCGGGGAGCTGTTTTTT.

The CDR3 sequence is CASSVGRLDEKLFF. DNA for the CDR3: TGTGCCAGCAGCGTAGGTCGACTAGATGAAAAACTGTTTTTT. This chain connects TRBV9 to TRBJ1-4; D remains unclear. From germline, CDR1 is SGDLS and CDR2 YYNGEE. The CDR3 spans 14 residues. The V and J ends lost 0 bases and 6 bases respectively, with 9 bases between them.

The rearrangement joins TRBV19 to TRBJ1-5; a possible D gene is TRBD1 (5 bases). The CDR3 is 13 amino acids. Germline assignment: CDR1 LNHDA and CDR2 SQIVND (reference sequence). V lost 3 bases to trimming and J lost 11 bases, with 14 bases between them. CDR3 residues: CASSIGPQGSQHF. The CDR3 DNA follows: TGTGCCAGTAGTATCGGCCCCCAGGGATCCCAGCATTTT.

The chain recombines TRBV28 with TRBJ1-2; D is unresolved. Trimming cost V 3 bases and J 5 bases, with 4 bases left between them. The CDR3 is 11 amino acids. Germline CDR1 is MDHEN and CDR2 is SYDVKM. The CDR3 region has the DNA TGTGCCAGCAGTTTTCAGTATGGCTACACCTTC. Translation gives CASSFQYGYTF.

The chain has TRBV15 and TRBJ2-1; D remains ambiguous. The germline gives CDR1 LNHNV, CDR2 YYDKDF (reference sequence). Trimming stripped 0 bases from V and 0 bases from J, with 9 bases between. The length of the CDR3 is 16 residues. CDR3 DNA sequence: TGTGCCACCAGCAGAGACCTGGGCCGCTCCTACAATGAGCAGTTCTTC. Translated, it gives CATSRDLGRSYNEQFF.

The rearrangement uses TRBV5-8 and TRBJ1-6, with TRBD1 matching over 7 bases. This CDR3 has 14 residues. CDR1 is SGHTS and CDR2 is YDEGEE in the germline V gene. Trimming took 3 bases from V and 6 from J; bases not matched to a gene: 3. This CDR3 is CASSSGGGNSPLHF. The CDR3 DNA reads TGTGCCAGCAGCTCAGGGGGTGGTAATTCACCCCTCCACTTT.

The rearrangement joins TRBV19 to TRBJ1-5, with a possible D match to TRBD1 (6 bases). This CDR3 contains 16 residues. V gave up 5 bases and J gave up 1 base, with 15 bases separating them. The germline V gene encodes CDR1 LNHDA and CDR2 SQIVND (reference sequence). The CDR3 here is CASSASWTESNQPQHF. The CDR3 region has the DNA TGTGCCAGTAGTGCTTCATGGACAGAAAGCAATCAGCCCCAGCATTTT.

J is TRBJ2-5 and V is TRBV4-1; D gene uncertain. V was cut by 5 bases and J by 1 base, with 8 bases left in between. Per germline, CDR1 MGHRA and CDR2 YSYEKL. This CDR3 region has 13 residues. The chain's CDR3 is CASSLTFQETQYF. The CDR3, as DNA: TGCGCCAGCAGCTTGACATTCCAAGAGACCCAGTACTTC.

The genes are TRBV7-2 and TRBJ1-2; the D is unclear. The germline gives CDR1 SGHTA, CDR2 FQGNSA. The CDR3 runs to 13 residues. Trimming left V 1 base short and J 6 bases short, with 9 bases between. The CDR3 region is CASSLEFPDGYTF. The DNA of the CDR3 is TGTGCCAGCAGCTTAGAATTCCCCGATGGCTACACCTTC. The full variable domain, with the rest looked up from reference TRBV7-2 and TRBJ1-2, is GAGVSQSPSNKVTEKGKDVELRCDPISGHTALYWYRQSLGQGLEFLIYFQGNSAPDKSGLPSDRFSAERTGGSVSTLTIQRTQQEDSAVYLCASSLEFPDGYTFGSGTRLTVV.

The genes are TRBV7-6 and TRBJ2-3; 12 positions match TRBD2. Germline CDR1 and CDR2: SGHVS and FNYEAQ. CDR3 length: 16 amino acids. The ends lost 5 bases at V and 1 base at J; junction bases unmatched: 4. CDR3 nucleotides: TGTGCCAGCAGCGGCCGACTAGCGGGGGGCACAGATACGCAGTATTTT. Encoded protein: CASSGRLAGGTDTQYF.

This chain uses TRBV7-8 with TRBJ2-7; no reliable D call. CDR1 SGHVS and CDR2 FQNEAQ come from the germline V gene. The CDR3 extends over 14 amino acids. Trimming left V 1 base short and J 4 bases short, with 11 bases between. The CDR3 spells CASSLVLSGYEQYF. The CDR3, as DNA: TGTGCCAGCAGCTTAGTTCTTAGTGGTTACGAGCAGTACTTC.

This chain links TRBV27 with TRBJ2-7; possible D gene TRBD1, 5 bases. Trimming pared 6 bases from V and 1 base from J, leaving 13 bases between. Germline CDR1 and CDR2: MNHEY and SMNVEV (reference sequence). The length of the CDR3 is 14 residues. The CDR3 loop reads CASRTTAPSYEQYF. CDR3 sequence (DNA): TGTGCCAGCAGGACGACAGCCCCTTCCTACGAGCAGTACTTC.

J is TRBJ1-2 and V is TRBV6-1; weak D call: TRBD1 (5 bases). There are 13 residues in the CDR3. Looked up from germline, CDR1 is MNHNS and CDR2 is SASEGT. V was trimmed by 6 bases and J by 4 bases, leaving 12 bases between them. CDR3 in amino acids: CASSPRDFYGYTF. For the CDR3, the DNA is TGTGCCAGCAGCCCCCGGGACTTCTATGGCTACACCTTC.

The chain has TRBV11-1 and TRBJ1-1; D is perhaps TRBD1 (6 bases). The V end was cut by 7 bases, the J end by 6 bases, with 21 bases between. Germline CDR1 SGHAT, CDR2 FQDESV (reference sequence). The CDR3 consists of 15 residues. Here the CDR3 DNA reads TGTGCCAGCACCTCAACCCATACAGGGACCCCTGAAGCTTTCTTT. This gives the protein CASTSTHTGTPEAFF. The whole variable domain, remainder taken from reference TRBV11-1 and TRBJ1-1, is EAEVAQSPRYKITEKSQAVAFWCDPISGHATLYWYRQILGQGPELLVQFQDESVVDDSQLPKDRFSAERLKGVDSTLKIQPAELGDSAMYLCASTSTHTGTPEAFFGQGTRLTVV.

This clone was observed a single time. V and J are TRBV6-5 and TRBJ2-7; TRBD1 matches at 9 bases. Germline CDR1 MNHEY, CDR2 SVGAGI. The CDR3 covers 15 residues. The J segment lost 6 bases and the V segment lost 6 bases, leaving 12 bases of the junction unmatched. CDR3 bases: TGTGCCAGCAGATACGCGTCCGGGACAGGGCCCGAGCAGTACTTC. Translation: CASRYASGTGPEQYF.

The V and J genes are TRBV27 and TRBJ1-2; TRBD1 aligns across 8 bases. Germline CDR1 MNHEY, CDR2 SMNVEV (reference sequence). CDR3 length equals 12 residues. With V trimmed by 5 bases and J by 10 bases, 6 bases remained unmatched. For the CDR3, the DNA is TGTGCCAGCAGTCTCGGACAGGGTGTCTACACCTTC. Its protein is CASSLGQGVYTF.